Described below is a single TCR beta chain sequence and its context. Antigen unknown. Since a much larger clone is just one base distant, this may be a read error. The same CDR3 can be traced to other DNA sequences in this sample. Here immunoSEQ multiplex PCR was the method, and the copy in TCRdb shows in-frame clones only, minus some. The sample consists of about 520,000 clones, about 85% of them appearing once. The CDR3 covers 15 residues. Trimming took 1 base from V and 8 from J; bases not matched to a gene: 4. Looked up from germline, CDR1 is MNHNS and CDR2 is SASEGT. This entry belongs to a study of shared clonotypes between healthy human individuals. General study findings and limits: It was only blood that was sampled, and tissue repertoires likely differ.

Each of the donors was a healthy adult who was HIV-negative and had not had a recent acute infection or vaccination. Specimen: PBMCs. The receptor comes from a woman aged 40 to 50 in good health. Some clones in this sample may be carry-over from other donors' samples. The chain combines TRBV6-1 with TRBJ2-1, with TRBD2 identical over 11 bases. The CDR3 DNA is TGTGCCAGCAGTGAAGGTACTAGCGGGAGTGATGAGCAGTTCTTC. As protein: CASSEGTSGSDEQFF.